Listed below are T cell receptor beta chains from one sample, sequenced in a study of shared clonotypes between healthy human individuals. The data were produced by immunoSEQ multiplex PCR, yet TCRdb's version contains in-frame clones alone and is incomplete. The profile shows 2,500,000 or so clones, about nine tenths of them singletons. The sequenced material came from naive CD4+ T cells from PBMCs. The origin of the receptors is a man between 18 and 35 years old in good health. Some clones in this sample may be carry-over from other donors' samples. The CDR3 runs from the conserved cysteine through the conserved F or W. The order of the fields is CDR3 DNA, CDR3 protein, clone size, D gene, J gene, V gene. The D gene is left open where the match is weak. Clone size is stated in some rows and not others, as once, few, many or a class when expanded.

cdr3_nt: TGTGCCAGCCAAGACCTACTCGGGGAGACCCAGTACTTC; cdr3_aa: CASQDLLGETQYF; clone_size: NA; d_call: NA; j_call: TRBJ2-5; v_call: TRBV6-6
cdr3_nt: TGTGCCAGCAGTCGGGACGGTCTTGGCTCCTACGAGCAGTACTTC; cdr3_aa: CASSRDGLGSYEQYF; clone_size: NA; d_call: NA; j_call: TRBJ2-7; v_call: TRBV28
cdr3_nt: TGTGCCAGCAGACGGGACAGCAATCAGCCCCAGCATTTT; cdr3_aa: CASRRDSNQPQHF; clone_size: NA; d_call: NA; j_call: TRBJ1-5; v_call: TRBV6-1
cdr3_nt: TGTGCCAGCAGTACACCTGGACAGTCTATCCTTACCTTT; cdr3_aa: CASSTPGQSILTF; clone_size: NA; d_call: NA; j_call: TRBJ1-6; v_call: TRBV6-5
cdr3_nt: TGTGCCAGCAGCTCAGAGGGGGGCACTGAAGCTTTCTTT; cdr3_aa: CASSSEGGTEAFF; clone_size: NA; d_call: NA; j_call: TRBJ1-1; v_call: TRBV7-2
cdr3_nt: TGTGCCAGTAGTATAAACCGGGCCCCGGGCCTAGATACGCAGTATTTT; cdr3_aa: CASSINRAPGLDTQYF; clone_size: NA; d_call: NA; j_call: TRBJ2-3; v_call: TRBV19
cdr3_nt: TGCGCCAGCAGCCCTGAGGGAGCGGGTAATGAAAAACTGTTTTTT; cdr3_aa: CASSPEGAGNEKLFF; clone_size: NA; d_call: NA; j_call: TRBJ1-4; v_call: TRBV5-1
cdr3_nt: TGTGCCAGCAGTTACTCGATTTGGGGAGGGGATGCTTTCTTT; cdr3_aa: CASSYSIWGGDAFF; clone_size: NA; d_call: NA; j_call: TRBJ1-1; v_call: TRBV6-6
cdr3_nt: TGTGCCAGCAGTATTTGGGACAGTAGCAATCAGCCCCAGCATTTT; cdr3_aa: CASSIWDSSNQPQHF; clone_size: NA; d_call: TRBD1; j_call: TRBJ1-5; v_call: TRBV28
cdr3_nt: TGTGCCAGCAGCCCGACTAGCGGGAGGGAGACCCAGTACTTC; cdr3_aa: CASSPTSGRETQYF; clone_size: once; d_call: TRBD2; j_call: TRBJ2-5; v_call: TRBV7-3
cdr3_nt: TGTGCCAGTAGTATCCAACAGAGTCCTCTCTACGAGCAGTACTTC; cdr3_aa: CASSIQQSPLYEQYF; clone_size: few; d_call: NA; j_call: TRBJ2-7; v_call: TRBV19
cdr3_nt: TGTGCCAGCAGCTCCTCCGGACAGGGCCGCGAGCAGTACTTC; cdr3_aa: CASSSSGQGREQYF; clone_size: NA; d_call: TRBD1; j_call: TRBJ2-7; v_call: TRBV7-3
cdr3_nt: TGTGCCAGCAGTGAAAGGGAGGGGCGCGCCTATGGCTACACCTTC; cdr3_aa: CASSEREGRAYGYTF; clone_size: NA; d_call: NA; j_call: TRBJ1-2; v_call: TRBV6-1
cdr3_nt: TGCAGCGTATGGGAGGGTACGTACGAGCAGTACTTC; cdr3_aa: CSVWEGTYEQYF; clone_size: once; d_call: TRBD2; j_call: TRBJ2-7; v_call: TRBV29-1
cdr3_nt: TGTGCCAGCAGCCAATTCCAAATTTCATTGGTTACAGATACGCAGTATTTT; cdr3_aa: CASSQFQISLVTDTQYF; clone_size: NA; d_call: NA; j_call: TRBJ2-3; v_call: TRBV14
cdr3_nt: TGTGCCAGCAGCTTAGTAGGGGGGAGCGGGGTCGATGAGCAGTTCTTC; cdr3_aa: CASSLVGGSGVDEQFF; clone_size: NA; d_call: NA; j_call: TRBJ2-1; v_call: TRBV7-7
cdr3_nt: TGTGCCAGCAGTGTAGACCAGGGATACGAGCAGTACTTC; cdr3_aa: CASSVDQGYEQYF; clone_size: once; d_call: NA; j_call: TRBJ2-7; v_call: TRBV6-1
cdr3_nt: TGTGCCAGCAGCTCCAGGGGGTCCTACAATGAGCAGTTCTTC; cdr3_aa: CASSSRGSYNEQFF; clone_size: once; d_call: TRBD1; j_call: TRBJ2-1; v_call: TRBV7-6
cdr3_nt: TGTGCCAGCTCACCACCGCCAGGGGGCGCGCGTTTGGGGGAGCTGTTTTTT; cdr3_aa: CASSPPPGGARLGELFF; clone_size: NA; d_call: TRBD1; j_call: TRBJ2-2; v_call: TRBV18
cdr3_nt: TGTGCCAGCAGCCGGACTAGCGGGAGTTTCGATGAGCAGTTCTTC; cdr3_aa: CASSRTSGSFDEQFF; clone_size: NA; d_call: TRBD2; j_call: TRBJ2-1; v_call: TRBV7-2
cdr3_nt: TGTGCCAGCTCACCGGACATACTTGCAACTAATGAAAAACTGTTTTTT; cdr3_aa: CASSPDILATNEKLFF; clone_size: NA; d_call: NA; j_call: TRBJ1-4; v_call: TRBV18
cdr3_nt: TGTGCCAGCTCACCAATAAGTTGGGCCTCAACCTACAATGAGCAGTTCTTC; cdr3_aa: CASSPISWASTYNEQFF; clone_size: NA; d_call: NA; j_call: TRBJ2-1; v_call: TRBV18
cdr3_nt: TGTGCCAGCAGCTTTAGTGCCTACGAGCAGTACTTC; cdr3_aa: CASSFSAYEQYF; clone_size: NA; d_call: NA; j_call: TRBJ2-7; v_call: TRBV7-9
cdr3_nt: TGTGCCAGCAGCTCCGTGTGGGGAAACCAGCCCCAGCATTTT; cdr3_aa: CASSSVWGNQPQHF; clone_size: NA; d_call: NA; j_call: TRBJ1-5; v_call: TRBV5-6
cdr3_nt: TGTGCCAGCAGTTACTCCCTGTCGGGGGACTACGAGCAGTACTTC; cdr3_aa: CASSYSLSGDYEQYF; clone_size: NA; d_call: NA; j_call: TRBJ2-7; v_call: TRBV6-5
cdr3_nt: TGTGCCAGCAGTGGACAGGGGAGAATGAACACTGAAGCTTTCTTT; cdr3_aa: CASSGQGRMNTEAFF; clone_size: few; d_call: TRBD1; j_call: TRBJ1-1; v_call: TRBV2
cdr3_nt: TGTGCCAGCAGCCGGGACTATCAAGAGACCCAGTACTTC; cdr3_aa: CASSRDYQETQYF; clone_size: NA; d_call: TRBD2; j_call: TRBJ2-5; v_call: TRBV7-3
cdr3_nt: TGCAGTGCTTCGGTCGAGCAGTACTTC; cdr3_aa: CSASVEQYF; clone_size: NA; d_call: NA; j_call: TRBJ2-7; v_call: TRBV20-1
cdr3_nt: TGTGCCTCTGCAGGGGGGTTCTACGAGCAGTACTTC; cdr3_aa: CASAGGFYEQYF; clone_size: NA; d_call: NA; j_call: TRBJ2-7; v_call: TRBV27
cdr3_nt: TGTGCCAGCAGCCCGGGACTAACAAGCACAGATACGCAGTATTTT; cdr3_aa: CASSPGLTSTDTQYF; clone_size: NA; d_call: TRBD2; j_call: TRBJ2-3; v_call: TRBV6-1
cdr3_nt: TGTGCCAGCAGCTTAGTGGCTAGCCTGAACACCGGGGAGCTGTTTTTT; cdr3_aa: CASSLVASLNTGELFF; clone_size: NA; d_call: NA; j_call: TRBJ2-2; v_call: TRBV7-6
cdr3_nt: TGTGCCAGCAGCTTAACTGGGCTGTCAGATACGCAGTATTTT; cdr3_aa: CASSLTGLSDTQYF; clone_size: NA; d_call: NA; j_call: TRBJ2-3; v_call: TRBV7-3
cdr3_nt: TGCGCCAGCAGCTTGGAGGAAGAGACCCAGTACTTC; cdr3_aa: CASSLEEETQYF; clone_size: NA; d_call: NA; j_call: TRBJ2-5; v_call: TRBV5-1
cdr3_nt: TGTGCCAGCAGTCCACTCGCAGGAGCCAAAAACATTCAGTACTTC; cdr3_aa: CASSPLAGAKNIQYF; clone_size: NA; d_call: NA; j_call: TRBJ2-4; v_call: TRBV28
cdr3_nt: TGCGCCAGCAGCTTCGGATACCGAACGGGCCGGGGCACAGATACGCAGTATTTT; cdr3_aa: CASSFGYRTGRGTDTQYF; clone_size: NA; d_call: NA; j_call: TRBJ2-3; v_call: TRBV5-1
cdr3_nt: TGTGCCAGCAGTTTAGCACAGTTTCCCCACGAGCAGTACTTC; cdr3_aa: CASSLAQFPHEQYF; clone_size: NA; d_call: NA; j_call: TRBJ2-7; v_call: TRBV28
cdr3_nt: TGCAGCGGGTCGGGACCCACGGATGAGCAGTTCTTC; cdr3_aa: CSGSGPTDEQFF; clone_size: NA; d_call: NA; j_call: TRBJ2-1; v_call: TRBV29-1
cdr3_nt: TGCGCCAGCAGCCAAGAAGGCAACAATCAGCCCCAGCATTTT; cdr3_aa: CASSQEGNNQPQHF; clone_size: NA; d_call: NA; j_call: TRBJ1-5; v_call: TRBV4-1
cdr3_nt: TGTGCCAGCAGCTTATCGTGGACTAGCGGGAGGCCCAACACCGGGGAGCTGTTTTTT; cdr3_aa: CASSLSWTSGRPNTGELFF; clone_size: NA; d_call: TRBD2; j_call: TRBJ2-2; v_call: TRBV7-8
cdr3_nt: TGTGCCAGCAGCCAAGAGTCGGGCGCCGCCTATGCGCAGTACTTC; cdr3_aa: CASSQESGAAYAQYF; clone_size: NA; d_call: NA; j_call: TRBJ2-7; v_call: TRBV7-2
cdr3_nt: TGCGCCAGCAGCTTGGGATCCACCTACAATGAGCAGTTCTTC; cdr3_aa: CASSLGSTYNEQFF; clone_size: NA; d_call: NA; j_call: TRBJ2-1; v_call: TRBV5-1
cdr3_nt: TGTGCCAGCAGCGTAGGCCGGTCTGATGGCGGGGAGCTGTTTTTT; cdr3_aa: CASSVGRSDGGELFF; clone_size: NA; d_call: NA; j_call: TRBJ2-2; v_call: TRBV9
cdr3_nt: TGTGCCAGCAGTTACAGTGGTAGCAACCCTCCCTACGAGCAGTACTTC; cdr3_aa: CASSYSGSNPPYEQYF; clone_size: NA; d_call: NA; j_call: TRBJ2-7; v_call: TRBV6-6
cdr3_nt: TGTGCCAGCAGCTTAGATCCGGGACAGCCTTACAATGAGCAGTTCTTC; cdr3_aa: CASSLDPGQPYNEQFF; clone_size: once; d_call: TRBD1; j_call: TRBJ2-1; v_call: TRBV11-2
cdr3_nt: TGCGCCAGCAGCAGAAGCCCAGGGGGATCTAGCACAGATACGCAGTATTTT; cdr3_aa: CASSRSPGGSSTDTQYF; clone_size: NA; d_call: TRBD1; j_call: TRBJ2-3; v_call: TRBV5-1
cdr3_nt: TGTGCCAGCAGTTCCTCCGACAGCTATGGCTACACCTTC; cdr3_aa: CASSSSDSYGYTF; clone_size: NA; d_call: NA; j_call: TRBJ1-2; v_call: TRBV28
cdr3_nt: TGCGCCAGCAGCAAGGAAGGAGGCGGGAGGGCTGGATACGAGCAGTACTTC; cdr3_aa: CASSKEGGGRAGYEQYF; clone_size: NA; d_call: TRBD2; j_call: TRBJ2-7; v_call: TRBV5-1
cdr3_nt: TGCGCCAGCAGCTTGGGGATAACTAATGAAAAACTGTTTTTT; cdr3_aa: CASSLGITNEKLFF; clone_size: NA; d_call: NA; j_call: TRBJ1-4; v_call: TRBV5-1
cdr3_nt: TGTGCCAGCAGCTACGGGACTAGCTCAGCCTACGAGCAGTACTTC; cdr3_aa: CASSYGTSSAYEQYF; clone_size: NA; d_call: TRBD2; j_call: TRBJ2-7; v_call: TRBV5-4
cdr3_nt: TGTGCCAGCAGCCTATCCACGGGGATTGTGCAGCCCCAGCATTTT; cdr3_aa: CASSLSTGIVQPQHF; clone_size: NA; d_call: NA; j_call: TRBJ1-5; v_call: TRBV28
cdr3_nt: TGTGCCAGCAGTGAATTAGGAGCGGGACTCGTGGAGACCCAGTACTTC; cdr3_aa: CASSELGAGLVETQYF; clone_size: once; d_call: TRBD2; j_call: TRBJ2-5; v_call: TRBV25-1
cdr3_nt: TGTGCCAGCAGCTTCCTGGTAGCGGGAGGGCCTGATGAGCAGTTCTTC; cdr3_aa: CASSFLVAGGPDEQFF; clone_size: once; d_call: TRBD2; j_call: TRBJ2-1; v_call: TRBV7-8
cdr3_nt: TGTGCCGTCTGTATTCCCGGGACAGGGGTACAGCCCCAGCATTTT; cdr3_aa: CAVCIPGTGVQPQHF; clone_size: NA; d_call: TRBD1; j_call: TRBJ1-5; v_call: TRBV28
cdr3_nt: TGTGCCAGCAGTAGCCGCCGGGACACCGGGGAGCTGTTTTTT; cdr3_aa: CASSSRRDTGELFF; clone_size: NA; d_call: NA; j_call: TRBJ2-2; v_call: TRBV11-1
cdr3_nt: TGTGCCAGCAGCAATCTAGCGGGAGGGTCAGATACGCAGTATTTT; cdr3_aa: CASSNLAGGSDTQYF; clone_size: NA; d_call: TRBD2; j_call: TRBJ2-3; v_call: TRBV7-8
cdr3_nt: TGTGCCAGCAGCGGGGAAAAACTGTTTTTT; cdr3_aa: CASSGEKLFF; clone_size: few; d_call: NA; j_call: TRBJ1-4; v_call: TRBV7-8
cdr3_nt: TGTGCCAGCAGCTTAGGCCTGACAGGGTTGGCCCCAGATACGCAGTATTTT; cdr3_aa: CASSLGLTGLAPDTQYF; clone_size: NA; d_call: TRBD1; j_call: TRBJ2-3; v_call: TRBV11-2
cdr3_nt: TGTGCCAGCAGTTATGGGCCCAACACCGGGGAGCTGTTTTTT; cdr3_aa: CASSYGPNTGELFF; clone_size: NA; d_call: NA; j_call: TRBJ2-2; v_call: TRBV6-5